The 3 T cell receptor beta chains below come from one sample, sequenced in a study of blood T cell repertoires in COVID-19. The repertoire was sequenced with immunoSEQ multiplex PCR; TCRdb's copy has only in-frame clones and lacks some. The sample yields roughly 190,000 clones, 85% to 90% seen once. The sample was PBMCs or T cells enriched from blood (not recorded which). Receptor source: a woman in her thirties or forties in a cohort exposed to, infected with or recovered from COVID-19 (not recorded which).

The rearrangement uses TRBV27 and TRBJ1-1; 8 nucleotides match TRBD1. Unmatched junction bases numbered 9, after V lost 5 bases and J lost 1 base. This CDR3 region has 16 residues. In germline, CDR1 is MNHEY, CDR2 SMNVEV (reference sequence). The CDR3 here is CASSLHGQGPNTEAFF. The CDR3 DNA sequence: TGTGCCAGCAGTCTTCATGGACAGGGACCGAACACTGAAGCTTTCTTT.

The chain is built from TRBV13 and TRBJ2-1; TRBD2 agrees at 7 bases. Per the germline V gene, CDR1 is PRHDT and CDR2 is FYEKMQ (reference sequence). Trimming removed 5 bases from V and 8 bases from J; junction bases left unmatched: 12. The CDR3 sequence is 15 residues long. The chain's CDR3 is CASSVEDSGVDEQFF. The CDR3 DNA follows: TGTGCCAGCAGCGTAGAAGACAGCGGGGTCGATGAGCAGTTCTTC.

This sequence joins TRBV21-1 and TRBJ2-2; the table names TRBD1, a call not compared with the DNA. TRBV21-1 is listed as a pseudogene. This CDR3 is built from 16 residues. The CDR3, as DNA: TGTGCCAGCATCGAATTATTGGCAGGGGGCACCGGGGAGCTGTTTTTT. This sequence encodes CASIELLAGGTGELFF.